This T cell receptor beta chain came from a study of T cell responses to AZD1222 COVID-19 vaccine. Trimming took off 6 bases at V and 1 base at J, with 9 bases between the two ends. CDR3 length equals 13 residues. The V gene's germline CDR1 is LNHDA and CDR2 SQIVND (reference sequence). Assay: immunoSEQ multiplex PCR; the TCRdb copy retains only in-frame clones and omits some. This sample has a few hundred thousand clones, with approximately 93% found just once. The receptor was isolated from an adult in good health. This specimen consisted of peripheral blood, obtained on day 0 of AZD1222 vaccination. This chain uses TRBV19 with TRBJ1-1, with no clear D. CDR3 DNA: TGTGCCAGTAGAATTGACAAGAACACTGAAGCTTTCTTT. Its translation is CASRIDKNTEAFF.